Below are 10 T cell receptor beta chains sequenced from a single sample in a study of T cell repertoires in cytomegalovirus infection. Each CDR3 protein is one row after TCRdb ran MiXCR on the reads. The sample includes some 700,000 distinct CDR3 sequences, 35% to 45% of them seen just once. The sequenced sample consisted of PBMCs. The receptors here all came from a human donor in good health (CMV status not recorded). Some clones in this sample may be carry-over from other donors' samples.

This clonotype was counted only a few times. The rearrangement joins TRBV4-1 to TRBJ1-5; TRBD1 matches at 10 bases. The V segment lost 8 bases and the J segment 7 bases; nucleotides outside the gene matches: 8. CDR1 and CDR2 (germline): MGHRA, YSYEKL. This CDR3 is built from 14 residues. This CDR3 is CASAWGDRGQPQHF. The CDR3 coding sequence is TGCGCCAGCGCCTGGGGGGACAGGGGACAGCCCCAGCATTTT.

V gene TRBV15 combines with J gene TRBJ1-2; 7 bases fit TRBD1. CDR1 LNHNV and CDR2 YYDKDF come from the germline V gene (reference sequence). The CDR3 is 15 residues long. The J segment lost 2 bases and the V segment lost 5 bases, leaving 8 bases of the junction unmatched. Written as DNA, the CDR3 is TGTGCCACCAGCGTAAGCGGGACAGTCAACTATGGCTACACCTTC. Its protein is CATSVSGTVNYGYTF.

The CDR3 region is CSARKYRVMNTEAFF. CDR3 bases: TGCAGTGCTAGAAAATACAGGGTCATGAACACTGAAGCTTTCTTT. The chain uses TRBV20-1 and TRBJ1-1, with a possible D match to TRBD1 (6 bases). The V gene's germline CDR1 is DFQATT and CDR2 SNEGSKA (reference sequence). CDR3 size: 15 residues. The V gene lost 2 bases and the J gene lost 0 bases, with 13 bases spanning the gap.

This clonotype has only a few counts. The genes are TRBV10-3 and TRBJ1-3; D not resolved. The V gene's germline CDR1 is ENHRY and CDR2 SYGVKD. V was trimmed by 4 bases and J by 2 bases, leaving 6 bases between them. The CDR3 sequence is 13 residues long. The CDR3 spells CAISVPAGNTIYF. The DNA of the CDR3 is TGTGCCATCAGTGTGCCAGCTGGAAACACCATATATTTT.

At least ten counts were recorded for this clonotype. The chain couples TRBV7-8 to TRBJ2-1; D remains ambiguous. Germline V gene lookup returns CDR1 SGHVS and CDR2 FQNEAQ. The CDR3 has 17 residues. V was shortened by 0 bases and J by 5 bases, with 17 bases between the two germline ends. The CDR3 loop reads CASSLAEPISRHNEQFF. CDR3 in DNA: TGTGCCAGCAGCTTAGCGGAGCCCATCTCCAGGCACAATGAGCAGTTCTTC.

The chain joins TRBV20-1 to TRBJ2-1; TRBD2 matches at 10 bases. The CDR3 length is 14 residues. V was clipped by 2 bases and J by 5 bases; unmatched bases: 3. Looked up from germline, CDR1 is DFQATT and CDR2 is SNEGSKA (reference sequence). The CDR3 bases are TGCAGTGCTAGACTAGCGGGAGTCGACAATGAGCAGTTCTTC. Protein: CSARLAGVDNEQFF.

This clonotype showed up many times. This chain links TRBV12-3 or TRBV12-4 with TRBJ2-3; 9 bases match TRBD2. The CDR3 runs to 16 residues. V shed 3 bases and J 4 bases; nucleotides not matched to a gene: 8. The DNA of the CDR3 is TGTGCCAGCAGTTTCGGCGGGGGGGCTCTGTCAGATACGCAGTATTTT. It translates to CASSFGGGALSDTQYF.

The chain combines TRBV27 with TRBJ1-4; possible D gene TRBD1, 6 bases. Germline assignment: CDR1 MNHEY and CDR2 SMNVEV (reference sequence). V was shortened by 5 bases and J by 7 bases, with 14 bases between the two germline ends. This CDR3 has 14 amino acids. In DNA form, the CDR3 reads TGTGCCAGCAGTCCCTTACAGGGTTTTGAAAAACTGTTTTTT. This sequence encodes CASSPLQGFEKLFF.

The chain joins TRBV12-3 or TRBV12-4 to TRBJ2-3, with D unresolved. This CDR3 is 13 amino acids long. V was shortened by 5 bases and J by 7 bases, with 13 bases between the two germline ends. CDR3 sequence (DNA): TGTGCCAGCAGTCCTAAGCAACGCTATACGCAGTATTTT. Its protein product is CASSPKQRYTQYF.

This clonotype was detected only a few times. The chain couples TRBV24-1 to TRBJ1-3; weak D call: TRBD1 (5 bases). This CDR3 has 14 amino acids. CDR1 is KGHDR and CDR2 is SFDVKD in the germline V gene. The V end lost 7 bases, the J end lost 0 bases, and 9 bases lay between the germline ends. The CDR3 region has the DNA TGTGCCACCAGCCCAGGGAGCTCTGGAAACACCATATATTTT. Amino acid sequence: CATSPGSSGNTIYF.